Following are 10 T cell receptor beta chains from one sample sequenced in a study of T cells in narcolepsy. The data were produced by immunoSEQ multiplex PCR, yet TCRdb's version contains in-frame clones alone and is incomplete. The repertoire holds about 24,000 clones, 70% to 90% seen once, with 10% in the top ten. Sequenced: memory (CD45RA-) CD4+ T cells from blood. Receptors originate from a human donor in good health.

V and J are TRBV7-9 and TRBJ2-1, with 9 bases identical to TRBD1. The CDR3 has 17 residues. V lost 2 bases to trimming and J lost 7 bases; unmatched junction nucleotides: 12. Looked up from germline, CDR1 is SEHNR and CDR2 is FQNEAQ (reference sequence). This CDR3 is CASSLRRTGGRMNEQFF. DNA for the CDR3: TGTGCCAGCAGCTTAAGGCGTACAGGGGGCAGGATGAATGAGCAGTTCTTC.

This clone was counted a few times. The chain combines TRBV29-1 with TRBJ2-1; TRBD2 matches at 7 bases. CDR1 and CDR2 from the germline V gene are SQVTM and ANQGSEA. The junction had 8 bases not matched to a gene; V was cut back by 6 bases and J by 3 bases. The CDR3 has 14 amino acids. CDR3 loop: CSVDPSGVYNEQFF. CDR3 nucleotides: TGCAGCGTGGACCCTAGCGGAGTCTACAATGAGCAGTTCTTC.

The genes are TRBV7-2 and TRBJ2-7; no clear D gene. This CDR3 is built from 11 residues. Germline CDR1 and CDR2: SGHTA and FQGNSA. Trimming stripped 2 bases from V and 2 bases from J, with 1 base between. CDR3 region: CASSLTYEQYF. The CDR3 coding sequence is TGTGCCAGCAGCTTAACCTACGAGCAGTACTTC.

V gene TRBV5-1 combines with J gene TRBJ2-5, with TRBD1 matching over 7 bases. The CDR3 totals 14 residues. V shed 8 bases, J shed 2 bases, and the junction held 9 bases outside the gene matches. Germline CDR1 SGHRS, CDR2 YFSETQ. This CDR3 is CASSRTGAQETQYF. The CDR3 coding sequence is TGCGCCAGTAGCAGGACAGGAGCACAAGAGACCCAGTACTTC.

This clone was counted only a few times. This chain joins TRBV5-6 and TRBJ1-3, with D hard to call. The CDR3 is 12 residues long. V lost 4 bases to trimming and J lost 3 bases, with 5 bases between them. Germline V gene data show CDR1 as SGHDT and CDR2 as YYEEEE. The DNA for the CDR3 is TGTGCCAGCAGCCTGTATGGAAACACCATATATTTT. Translation: CASSLYGNTIYF.

The chain is built from TRBV7-2 and TRBJ2-5; 9 bases are shared with TRBD2. Looked up from germline, CDR1 is SGHTA and CDR2 is FQGNSA. The CDR3 is 16 residues long. V lost 5 bases, J lost 4 bases, and 11 bases stayed unmatched. This chain's CDR3 is CASSDEAGGRGETQYF. In DNA form, the CDR3 reads TGTGCCAGCAGCGACGAAGCGGGGGGCAGGGGAGAGACCCAGTACTTC.

The rearrangement links TRBV5-1 to TRBJ2-3; the match to TRBD2 covers 12 bases. The junction had 2 bases not matched to a gene; V was cut back by 1 base and J by 5 bases. The CDR3 runs to 15 residues. CDR1 SGHRS and CDR2 YFSETQ come from the germline V gene. The CDR3: CASSLRGLAGDTQYF. CDR3 in DNA: TGCGCCAGCAGCTTGAGGGGACTAGCGGGAGATACGCAGTATTTT.

The chain couples TRBV4-3 to TRBJ1-4; D is undetermined. Trimming pared 5 bases from V and 7 bases from J, leaving 17 bases between. This CDR3 comprises 15 residues. CDR1 and CDR2 (germline): LGHNA, YSLEER. The CDR3 DNA is TGCGCCAGCAGCGTCCTGGCCCGGGCACGTGAAAAACTGTTTTTT. Encoded protein: CASSVLARAREKLFF.

CDR3 sequence: CASSQVGLAGVSEQYF. CDR3 bases: TGTGCCAGCAGCCAAGTGGGACTAGCGGGAGTTTCTGAGCAGTACTTC. The chain is built from TRBV4-2 and TRBJ2-7; 14 bases align to TRBD2. V lost 1 base to trimming and J lost 7 bases; unmatched junction nucleotides: 6. The CDR3 runs 16 residues. Germline CDR1 reads LGHNA; CDR2 reads YNFKEQ.

This chain connects TRBV7-8 to TRBJ2-7; 12 bases map to TRBD2. Germline loops: CDR1 SGHVS, CDR2 FQNEAQ. The V segment lost 5 bases and the J segment 6 bases; nucleotides outside the gene matches: 11. This CDR3 comprises 16 residues. CDR3 amino acids: CASSKTLAGGPGEQYF. CDR3 DNA: TGTGCCAGCAGCAAAACTCTAGCGGGAGGGCCTGGCGAGCAGTACTTC.